What follows is one T cell receptor beta chain and its context. Elective cesarean births at roughly 37-43 weeks, without labor or membrane rupture, supplied the cord blood. This record comes from a study of naive CD8 T cells in extremely preterm neonates. The assay was immunoSEQ multiplex PCR, and TCRdb's table has in-frame clones only and misses some. The data hold around 4,800 clones, with about 97% observed a single time. CDR3 size: 13 residues. V lost 6 bases to trimming and J lost 1 base, with 9 bases between them. From germline, CDR1 is MDHEN and CDR2 SYDVKM. The sequencing input was naive CD8+ T cells from cord blood. This sequence was found in a newborn in good health. This chain connects TRBV28 to TRBJ1-1; D remains ambiguous. CDR3 protein: CASRRRENTEAFF. As DNA, the CDR3 is TGTGCCAGCAGGCGACGGGAGAACACTGAAGCTTTCTTT.